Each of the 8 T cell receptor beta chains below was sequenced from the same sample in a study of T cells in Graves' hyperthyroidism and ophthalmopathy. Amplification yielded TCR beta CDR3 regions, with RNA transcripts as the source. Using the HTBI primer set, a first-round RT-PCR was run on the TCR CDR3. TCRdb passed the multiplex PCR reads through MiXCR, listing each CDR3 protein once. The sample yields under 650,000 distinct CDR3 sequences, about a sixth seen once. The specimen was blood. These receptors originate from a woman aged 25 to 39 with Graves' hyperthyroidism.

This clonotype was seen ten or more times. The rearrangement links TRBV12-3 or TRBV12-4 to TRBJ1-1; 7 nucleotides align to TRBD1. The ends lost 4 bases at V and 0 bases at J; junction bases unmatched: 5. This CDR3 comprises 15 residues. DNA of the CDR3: TGTGCCAGCAGTTGGACAGGCGCTATGAACACTGAAGCTTTCTTT. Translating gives CASSWTGAMNTEAFF.

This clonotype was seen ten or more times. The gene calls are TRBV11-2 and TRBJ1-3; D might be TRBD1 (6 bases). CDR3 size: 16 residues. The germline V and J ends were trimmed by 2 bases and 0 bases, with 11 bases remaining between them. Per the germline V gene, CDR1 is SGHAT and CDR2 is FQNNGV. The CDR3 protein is CASSLWRGHSGNTIYF. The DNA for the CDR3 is TGTGCCAGCAGCTTATGGCGGGGACACTCTGGAAACACCATATATTTT.

The CDR3 is CASSLGGGRVPDTQYF. The CDR3 DNA reads as TGTGCCAGCAGCCTAGGGGGCGGGAGGGTCCCAGATACGCAGTATTTT. This chain uses TRBV12-3 or TRBV12-4 with TRBJ2-3; 9 bases fit TRBD2. There are 16 residues in the CDR3. V lost 6 bases and J lost 4; bases outside the gene matches: 11.

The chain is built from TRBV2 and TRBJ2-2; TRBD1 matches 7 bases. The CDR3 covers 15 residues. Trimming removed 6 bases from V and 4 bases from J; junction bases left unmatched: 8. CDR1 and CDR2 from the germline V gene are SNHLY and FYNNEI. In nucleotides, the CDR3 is TGTGCCAGCAGCAAGGGGGCGGTAACCACCGGGGAGCTGTTTTTT. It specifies CASSKGAVTTGELFF.

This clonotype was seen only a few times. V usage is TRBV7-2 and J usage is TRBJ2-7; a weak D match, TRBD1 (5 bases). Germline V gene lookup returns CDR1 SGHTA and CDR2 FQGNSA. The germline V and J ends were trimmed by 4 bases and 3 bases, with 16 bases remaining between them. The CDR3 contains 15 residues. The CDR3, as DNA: TGTGCCAGCAGCTCGGACAAAGCGAAACACTACGAGCAGTACTTC. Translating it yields CASSSDKAKHYEQYF. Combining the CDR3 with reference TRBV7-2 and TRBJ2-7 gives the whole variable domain GAGVSQSPSNKVTEKGKDVELRCDPISGHTALYWYRQSLGQGLEFLIYFQGNSAPDKSGLPSDRFSAERTGGSVSTLTIQRTQQEDSAVYLCASSSDKAKHYEQYFGPGTRLTVT.

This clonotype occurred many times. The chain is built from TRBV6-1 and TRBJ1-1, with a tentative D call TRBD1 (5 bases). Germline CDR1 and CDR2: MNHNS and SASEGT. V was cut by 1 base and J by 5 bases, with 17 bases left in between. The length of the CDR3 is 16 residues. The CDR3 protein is CASSEGRDGRRTEAFF. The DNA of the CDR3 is TGTGCCAGCAGTGAAGGGAGGGACGGAAGGAGGACTGAAGCTTTCTTT.

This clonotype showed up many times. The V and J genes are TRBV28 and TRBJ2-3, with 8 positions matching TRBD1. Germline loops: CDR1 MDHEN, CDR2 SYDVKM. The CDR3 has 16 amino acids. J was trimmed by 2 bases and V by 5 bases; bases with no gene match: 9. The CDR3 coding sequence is TGTGCCAGCAGTCAGCGCCAGGGGGCTTCCACAGATACGCAGTATTTT. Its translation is CASSQRQGASTDTQYF.

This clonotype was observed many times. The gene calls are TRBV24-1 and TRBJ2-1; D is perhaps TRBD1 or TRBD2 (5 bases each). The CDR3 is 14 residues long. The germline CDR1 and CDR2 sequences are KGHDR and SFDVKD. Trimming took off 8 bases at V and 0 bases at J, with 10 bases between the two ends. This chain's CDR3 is CATNRGSSYNEQFF. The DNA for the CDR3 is TGTGCCACCAACCGGGGCAGCTCCTACAATGAGCAGTTCTTC.